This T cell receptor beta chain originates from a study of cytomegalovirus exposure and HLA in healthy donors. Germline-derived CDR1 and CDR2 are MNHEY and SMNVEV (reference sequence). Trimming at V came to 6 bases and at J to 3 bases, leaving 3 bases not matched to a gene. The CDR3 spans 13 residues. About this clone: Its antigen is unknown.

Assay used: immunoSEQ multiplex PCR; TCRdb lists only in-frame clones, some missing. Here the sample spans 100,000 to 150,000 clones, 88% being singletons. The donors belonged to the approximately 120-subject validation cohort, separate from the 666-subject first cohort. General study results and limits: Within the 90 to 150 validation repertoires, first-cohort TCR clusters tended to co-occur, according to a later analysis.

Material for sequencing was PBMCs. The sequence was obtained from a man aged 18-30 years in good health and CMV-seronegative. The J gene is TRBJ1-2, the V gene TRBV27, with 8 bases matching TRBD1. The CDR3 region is CASSQGQDYGYTF. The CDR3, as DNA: TGTGCCAGCAGCCAGGGACAGGACTATGGCTACACCTTC.